This T cell receptor beta chain comes out of a study of blood T cell repertoires in COVID-19. Study overall: From the United States, Italy and Spain came samples of acute and convalescent COVID-19. T cells, B-cell-depleted T cells, or PBMCs supplied cDNA or gDNA.

Unmatched junction bases numbered 3, after V lost 0 bases and J lost 4 bases. In germline, CDR1 is LGHNA, CDR2 YSLEER. The CDR3 spans 15 residues. The authors' processing: Estimation of nucleated cell counts relied on the amplification of reference gene primers. Libraries were prepared by immunoSEQ multiplex PCR; TCRdb keeps only in-frame clonotypes and omits some of them. The V and J calls and the clone size are those of that table, but D and trimming were determined from the DNA. The data hold about 60,000 clones, with roughly 88% observed a single time. Sequences were obtained from peripheral blood. This receptor was taken from a man aged 70 or older with acute or convalescent COVID-19. This chain connects TRBV4-3 to TRBJ1-5; 7 bases agree with TRBD1. CDR3 residues: CASSQDVQGNQPQHF. The CDR3 coding sequence is TGCGCCAGCAGCCAAGATGTACAGGGGAATCAGCCCCAGCATTTT.